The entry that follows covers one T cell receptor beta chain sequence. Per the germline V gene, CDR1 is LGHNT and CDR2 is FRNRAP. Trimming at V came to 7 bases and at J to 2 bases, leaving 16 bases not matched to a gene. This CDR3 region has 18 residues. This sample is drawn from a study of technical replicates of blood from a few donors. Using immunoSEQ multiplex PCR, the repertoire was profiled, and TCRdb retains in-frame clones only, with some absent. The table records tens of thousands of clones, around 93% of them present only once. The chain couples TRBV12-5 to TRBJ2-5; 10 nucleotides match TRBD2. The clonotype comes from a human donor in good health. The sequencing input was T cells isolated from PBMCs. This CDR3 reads CASALMTPSGGSQETQYF. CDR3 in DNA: TGTGCTAGTGCCCTAATGACACCTAGCGGGGGATCTCAAGAGACCCAGTACTTC. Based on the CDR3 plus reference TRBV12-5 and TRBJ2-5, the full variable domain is DARVTQTPRHKVTEMGQEVTMRCQPILGHNTVFWYRQTMMQGLELLAYFRNRAPLDDSGMPKDRFSAEMPDATLATLKIQPSEPRDSAVYFCASALMTPSGGSQETQYFGPGTRLLVL.